This entry is about one TCR beta chain. As yet, its antigen is unknown. An end of the junction differs from the germline gene, which may be a read error. These data are taken from a study of molecular identifiers for immune sequencing clone quantification. Study-wide context: Replicate runs used RNA from roughly 21,000 or 96,000 naive CD8 cells, which was split five ways into aliquots, and four of those aliquots were then sequenced.

This CDR3 has 16 amino acids. The germline gives CDR1 SGDLS, CDR2 YYNGEE. TCRdb re-analysed the PCR reads in MiXCR, keeping a single row per CDR3 protein. This sample has over 600,000 distinct CDR3 sequences, with 15% to 20% found just once. Each library that profiled naive CD8 cells came from around 20,000 to 990,000 sorted cells with 10%, 30% or 50% RNA. Findings and caveats of the study: Highly expanded clone sizes could end up underestimated if a barcode were shared by identical TCR molecules.

The V call is TRBV9, the J call TRBJ2-1, with D perhaps TRBD2 (6 bases). Sample: naive CD8+ T cells from blood, with Jurkat cell RNA spiked in. Documented subset: FACS-sorted CD8+CD4-CCR7+CD45RA+ naive T cells. This clonotype was sampled from a human donor in good health. Some libraries in this study had Jurkat cell RNA spiked in. CDR3: CACSVGEVGLYNEQFF. In nucleotides, the CDR3 is TGTGCCTGCAGCGTAGGAGAGGTCGGACTATACAATGAGCAGTTCTTC. Variable domain in full (rest from reference TRBV9 and TRBJ2-1): DSGVTQTPKHLITATGQRVTLRCSPRSGDLSVYWYQQSLDQGLQFLIQYYNGEERAKGNILERFSAQQFPDLHSELNLSSLELGDSALYFCACSVGEVGLYNEQFFGPGTRLTVL.